These 15 T cell receptor beta chains were sequenced from one sample in a study of cytomegalovirus exposure and HLA in healthy donors. PCR used 60 Vbeta primers and 13 Jbeta primers. Sequencing was performed with immunoSEQ multiplex PCR; in TCRdb, only in-frame clones are kept and a portion is missing. Of about 82,000 clones detected, about 80% appear once; the ten largest clones hold 3% to 3.5%. The sequenced material came from PBMCs. The source is a man in his forties or fifties in good health and CMV-seronegative.

This chain links TRBV28 with TRBJ1-2; no clear D gene. CDR1 is MDHEN, CDR2 SYDVKM, per germline. The CDR3 sequence is 12 residues long. Between the trimmed V and J ends, which lost 4 bases and 4 bases, there was a span of 7 bases. This CDR3 is CASSSFSYGYTF. CDR3 coding DNA: TGTGCCAGCAGTTCCTTCAGCTATGGCTACACCTTC.

This clone was seen just once. J is TRBJ2-7 and V is TRBV15, with D maybe TRBD1 (6 bases). In germline, CDR1 is LNHNV, CDR2 YYDKDF (reference sequence). CDR3 length: 15 amino acids. V was trimmed by 0 bases and J by 0 bases, leaving 9 bases between them. As DNA, the CDR3 is TGTGCCACCAGCAGAGATCAGGGGAGCTCCTACGAGCAGTACTTC. This gives the protein CATSRDQGSSYEQYF.

This rearrangement joins TRBV5-1 to TRBJ2-2, with D possibly TRBD2 on 6 matching bases. This CDR3 spans 15 amino acids. Germline V gene data show CDR1 as SGHRS and CDR2 as YFSETQ. Between the trimmed V and J ends, which lost 0 bases and 0 bases, there was a span of 6 bases. The CDR3 DNA reads TGCGCCAGCAGCTTGGGGAGGGCGAACACCGGGGAGCTGTTTTTT. It codes for CASSLGRANTGELFF. The full variable domain, rest sourced from reference TRBV5-1 and TRBJ2-2, is KAGVTQTPRYLIKTRGQQVTLSCSPISGHRSVSWYQQTPGQGLQFLFEYFSETQRNKGNFPGRFSGRQFSNSRSEMNVSTLELGDSALYLCASSLGRANTGELFFGEGSRLTVL.

The chain carries TRBV5-1 and TRBJ1-4; TRBD1 matches 10 bases. Germline CDR1 is SGHRS and CDR2 is YFSETQ. The length of the CDR3 is 16 residues. V shed 5 bases and J 0 bases; nucleotides not matched to a gene: 4. CDR3 DNA: TGCGCCAGCAGGGGTGGACAGGGGGCAACTAATGAAAAACTGTTTTTT. Its protein product is CASRGGQGATNEKLFF.

The chain employs TRBV5-4 and TRBJ2-3; D gene unclear. V lost 0 bases and J 0 bases, leaving 11 bases between the germline ends. The CDR3 runs to 16 residues. CDR1 SGHNT and CDR2 YYREEE come from the germline V gene (reference sequence). As DNA, the CDR3 is TGTGCCAGCAGCTTGGGCCGGGTTACTAGCACAGATACGCAGTATTTT. Amino acids: CASSLGRVTSTDTQYF.

DNA of the CDR3: TGCGCCAGCGGTCCGAAGGGGGCAGGCGGCGAGCAGTACTTC. Protein sequence: CASGPKGAGGEQYF. V is TRBV10-2 and J is TRBJ2-7; TRBD1 agrees at 7 bases. The CDR3 has 14 amino acids. Trimming cost V 8 bases and J 6 bases; bases outside gene matches: 13. Germline V gives CDR1 WSHSY, CDR2 SAAADI.

This clone appeared a few times. The chain has TRBV18 and TRBJ1-2; 10 positions match TRBD1. This CDR3 has 17 amino acids. Germline V gene sequence: CDR1 KGHSH, CDR2 LQKENI. J lost 0 bases, V lost 3 bases, and 7 bases had no gene match. In DNA, the CDR3 is TGTGCCAGCTCACCGACAGGGGGCGGCCAAGCTAACTATGGCTACACCTTC. This encodes CASSPTGGGQANYGYTF.

With regard to this clone: A junction boundary mismatches the germline segment, possibly from a read error. The J gene is TRBJ2-7, the V gene TRBV7-7, with D possibly being TRBD1 (5 bases). The CDR3 runs to 13 residues. CDR1 and CDR2 from the germline V gene are SSHAT and FNYEAQ (reference sequence). DNA of the CDR3: TGTGCTAGCAGCTTTACCCCCAGGGACGAGCAGTACTTC. Translating it yields CASSFTPRDEQYF.

The rearrangement joins TRBV7-2 to TRBJ1-1; possible D gene TRBD1, 5 bases. Trimming took 4 bases from V and 1 from J, leaving 13 bases between them. Germline V gene sequence: CDR1 SGHTA, CDR2 FQGNSA. The CDR3 consists of 15 residues. The CDR3 spells CASSSSGGTNTEAFF. CDR3 DNA: TGTGCCAGCAGCTCCTCCGGGGGGACGAACACTGAAGCTTTCTTT.

This clone was seen a few times. J is TRBJ2-7 and V is TRBV11-2, with a weak D call TRBD1 (6 bases). This CDR3 has 13 amino acids. In germline, CDR1 is SGHAT, CDR2 FQNNGV. Deletions cut 6 bases from V and 4 bases from J, with 13 bases between. This CDR3 is CASSGAGVYEQYF. In nucleotides, the CDR3 is TGTGCCAGCAGTGGGGCAGGGGTGTACGAGCAGTACTTC.

This sequence joins TRBV18 and TRBJ1-2; D unresolved. V lost 3 bases and J lost 8, with 31 bases in between. CDR3 length equals 19 residues. The germline CDR1 and CDR2 sequences are KGHSH and LQKENI. The CDR3 sequence: CASSPIQPTATLGRGGYTF. As DNA, the CDR3 is TGTGCCAGCTCACCCATCCAACCGACCGCTACGCTAGGCCGGGGAGGCTACACCTTC.

V gene TRBV6-1 combines with J gene TRBJ2-5; the match to TRBD2 covers 10 bases. The ends lost 3 bases at V and 0 bases at J; junction bases unmatched: 13. This CDR3 spans 19 amino acids. Germline CDR1 is MNHNS and CDR2 is SASEGT. CDR3 region: CASSEPSGGLRKNQETQYF. As DNA, the CDR3 is TGTGCCAGCAGTGAGCCTAGCGGGGGCCTCAGGAAGAACCAAGAGACCCAGTACTTC.

This rearrangement joins TRBV19 to TRBJ1-5, with D perhaps TRBD1 (6 bases). Per germline, CDR1 LNHDA and CDR2 SQIVND (reference sequence). V gave up 6 bases and J gave up 7 bases, with 16 bases separating them. The CDR3 consists of 14 residues. The CDR3 DNA is TGTGCCAGTAGACATACAGGGCCACGACAGCCCCAGCATTTT. This codes for CASRHTGPRQPQHF.

The V gene is TRBV12-5, the J gene TRBJ1-1; unclear D gene. Germline V gene data show CDR1 as LGHNT and CDR2 as FRNRAP. Trimming cost V 6 bases and J 12 bases, with 11 bases left between them. The length of the CDR3 is 10 residues. The chain's CDR3 is CASGTFVPFF. CDR3 nucleotide sequence: TGTGCTAGTGGAACATTTGTGCCTTTCTTT.

The DNA for the CDR3 is TGTGCCAGCAGCGTTGAAGGGGGGGAATTCTCTGAAGCTTTCTTT. As protein: CASSVEGGEFSEAFF. The chain employs TRBV5-5 and TRBJ1-1, with D possibly matching TRBD1 (6 bases). The CDR3 is 15 amino acids. Germline V gene data show CDR1 as SGHKS and CDR2 as YYEKEE (reference sequence). V was shortened by 4 bases and J by 6 bases, with 19 bases between the two germline ends.